The 28 T cell receptor beta chains below come from one sample, sequenced in a study of cytotoxic CD8 clonotypes in ibrutinib-treated CLL. Here immunoSEQ multiplex PCR was the method, and the copy in TCRdb shows in-frame clones only, minus some. Here the sample spans 270,000 or so clones, around 76% being singletons. The sample here was PBMCs, taken at disease progression, from a patient treated with ibrutinib. The source is a human donor with chronic lymphocytic leukemia.

The V and J genes are TRBV5-1 and TRBJ1-2, with D maybe TRBD1 (5 bases). V was clipped by 2 bases and J by 7 bases, with 15 bases between them. Germline loops: CDR1 SGHRS, CDR2 YFSETQ. The CDR3 extends over 14 amino acids. The CDR3 reads CASSFPGSGVGYTF. CDR3 DNA sequence: TGCGCCAGCAGCTTCCCAGGGTCGGGGGTTGGCTACACCTTC. Supplemented by reference TRBV5-1 and TRBJ1-2, the full variable domain reads KAGVTQTPRYLIKTRGQQVTLSCSPISGHRSVSWYQQTPGQGLQFLFEYFSETQRNKGNFPGRFSGRQFSNSRSEMNVSTLELGDSALYLCASSFPGSGVGYTFGSGTRLTVV.

This clone was counted once. V is TRBV28 and J is TRBJ2-5; D unresolved. CDR3 length equals 12 residues. V dropped 4 bases and J dropped 8 bases, with 11 bases sitting between them. The germline V gene has CDR1 MDHEN and CDR2 SYDVKM. CDR3 residues: CASSSPPLTQYF. CDR3 coding DNA: TGTGCCAGCAGTTCCCCCCCGCTTACCCAGTACTTC.

This clone has a handful of counts. The V call is TRBV7-9, the J call TRBJ2-6, with 9 bases that match TRBD1. The V gene end was trimmed by 5 bases and the J gene end by 0 bases; junction bases not matched to a gene: 2. Per germline, CDR1 SEHNR and CDR2 FQNEAQ (reference sequence). The CDR3 covers 16 residues. The CDR3 DNA is TGTGCCAGCAGCGCGACAGGGGGCTCTGGGGCCAACGTCCTGACTTTC. Its protein product is CASSATGGSGANVLTF. Full variable domain (rest looked up from reference TRBV7-9 and TRBJ2-6): DTGVSQNPRHKITKRGQNVTFRCDPISEHNRLYWYRQTLGQGPEFLTYFQNEAQLEKSRLLSDRFSAERPKGSFSTLEIQRTEQGDSAMYLCASSATGGSGANVLTFGAGSRLTVL.

This chain links TRBV7-9 with TRBJ2-5, with 9 positions matching TRBD2. V was pared by 4 bases and J by 4 bases, with 7 bases of the junction left unmatched. The germline CDR1 and CDR2 sequences are SEHNR and FQNEAQ (reference sequence). The CDR3 sequence is 15 residues long. CDR3 DNA: TGTGCCAGCAGCTCGGCTAGCGGGATCGGAGAGACCCAGTACTTC. It is translated as CASSSASGIGETQYF.

This clone has only one observation. This chain connects TRBV7-6 to TRBJ2-5, with D hard to call. This CDR3 region has 20 residues. V lost 2 bases to trimming and J lost 3 bases, with 28 bases between them. Germline V gene data show CDR1 as SGHVS and CDR2 as FNYEAQ. CDR3 bases: TGTGCCAGCAGCTTATTGCACAGTCCGAACTTTAAGTCCCGGAAAGAGACCCAGTACTTC. It is translated as CASSLLHSPNFKSRKETQYF.

This clone was counted between two and nine times. The limits of the CDR3 on the DNA are not certain, so only TCRdb's listed CDR3 is given. The CDR3: CSARVGQGNYF. This chain joins TRBV20-1 and TRBJ2-7; the DNA was not compared with TRBD1, the D call given in the table. The CDR3 spans 11 amino acids, including both terminal residues. Germline CDR1 and CDR2: DFQATT and SNEGSKA (reference sequence).

The chain couples TRBV6-5 to TRBJ1-2; no clear D. The CDR3 runs to 14 residues. V lost 0 bases, J lost 3 bases, and 8 bases lay in between. Germline V gene lookup returns CDR1 MNHEY and CDR2 SVGAGI. CDR3 bases: TGTGCCAGCAGTTACTCGAATAGGGACTATGGCTACACCTTC. Residues: CASSYSNRDYGYTF.

The V gene is TRBV2, the J gene TRBJ1-4; tentatively, D is TRBD1 (6 bases). Germline loops: CDR1 SNHLY, CDR2 FYNNEI. CDR3 length equals 15 residues. V lost 4 bases and J 8 bases, leaving 17 bases between the germline ends. CDR3 coding DNA: TGTGCCAGCAGTGGACCCCGGGACATTGGGGAAAAACTGTTTTTT. Translation gives CASSGPRDIGEKLFF.

This clone has more than one count but fewer than ten. The chain uses TRBV4-1 and TRBJ1-1; D not certain. The V end lost 3 bases, the J end lost 1 base, and 3 bases lay between the germline ends. The germline gives CDR1 MGHRA, CDR2 YSYEKL. The CDR3 length is 12 residues. CDR3 nucleotides: TGCGCCAGCAGCCATACGAACACTGAAGCTTTCTTT. It specifies CASSHTNTEAFF.

V gene TRBV18 combines with J gene TRBJ1-3; D may be TRBD1 (5 bases). V lost 3 bases to trimming and J lost 8 bases, with 20 bases between them. This CDR3 has 16 amino acids. CDR1 is KGHSH and CDR2 is LQKENI in the germline V gene. CDR3 nucleotides: TGTGCCAGCTCACCCCGCCCGGGGGGGATCGCGGACACCATATATTTT. Protein sequence: CASSPRPGGIADTIYF.

This chain uses TRBV4-3 with TRBJ2-3; D remains unclear. Germline V gives CDR1 LGHNA, CDR2 YSLEER. Between the trimmed V and J ends, which lost 1 base and 4 bases, there was a span of 6 bases. The length of the CDR3 is 13 residues. Here the CDR3 DNA reads TGCGCCAGCAGCCAAGTCTTCTCAGATACGCAGTATTTT. It is translated as CASSQVFSDTQYF.

This clone was observed once. This chain links TRBV9 with TRBJ2-1, with TRBD2 identical over 7 bases. Germline CDR1 SGDLS, CDR2 YYNGEE. CDR3 size: 16 residues. J was trimmed by 1 base and V by 0 bases; bases with no gene match: 4. CDR3 nucleotides: TGTGCCAGCAGCGTAGGAAGCGGGACTTCCTACAATGAGCAGTTCTTC. It is translated as CASSVGSGTSYNEQFF.

The chain joins TRBV10-3 to TRBJ2-7; D is possibly TRBD1 (5 bases). The ends were cut back, 5 bases at V and 6 bases at J, with 14 bases in the middle. The CDR3 extends over 13 amino acids. Germline V gene sequence: CDR1 ENHRY, CDR2 SYGVKD. CDR3 DNA: TGTGCCATCAGTCCAGGGTATGGTATCGAGCAGTACTTC. Translated: CAISPGYGIEQYF.

This chain joins TRBV9 and TRBJ2-7; maybe TRBD1 (7 bases). Trimming cost V 3 bases and J 2 bases, with 18 bases left between them. This CDR3 spans 16 amino acids. Germline assignment: CDR1 SGDLS and CDR2 YYNGEE. CDR3 sequence (DNA): TGTGCCAGCAGCGCCGAAGGGGCAGGGGGGACCTACGAGCAGTACTTC. Translation gives CASSAEGAGGTYEQYF. Together with reference TRBV9 and TRBJ2-7, the CDR3 gives the full variable domain: DSGVTQTPKHLITATGQRVTLRCSPRSGDLSVYWYQQSLDQGLQFLIQYYNGEERAKGNILERFSAQQFPDLHSELNLSSLELGDSALYFCASSAEGAGGTYEQYFGPGTRLTVT.

This clone was seen a few times. The CDR3 here is CASGLVLLYSGGAYDEQFF. In nucleotides, the CDR3 is TGTGCTAGTGGTTTGGTACTCCTCTACTCAGGGGGCGCTTATGATGAGCAGTTCTTC. The chain has TRBV12-5 and TRBJ2-1; 8 bases match TRBD1. The CDR3 is 19 amino acids. With V trimmed by 0 bases and J by 8 bases, 18 bases remained unmatched. Germline assignment: CDR1 LGHNT and CDR2 FRNRAP.

This chain uses TRBV13 with TRBJ2-7; 7 positions agree with TRBD2. Germline V gene data show CDR1 as PRHDT and CDR2 as FYEKMQ (reference sequence). The CDR3 spans 15 residues. V was clipped by 1 base and J by 7 bases; unmatched bases: 10. The DNA of the CDR3 is TGTGCCAGCAGCTTAGCGGGAGGCCTCCCGGGGGAGCAGTACTTC. Amino acid sequence: CASSLAGGLPGEQYF. The complete variable domain, with remaining parts taken from reference TRBV13 and TRBJ2-7, reads AAGVIQSPRHLIKEKRETATLKCYPIPRHDTVYWYQQGPGQDPQFLISFYEKMQSDKGSIPDRFSAQQFSDYHSELNMSSLELGDSALYFCASSLAGGLPGEQYFGPGTRLTVT.

This chain links TRBV7-9 with TRBJ1-4; tentative D call: TRBD1 (5 bases). The V and J ends lost 5 bases and 7 bases respectively, with 14 bases between them. CDR1 is SEHNR, CDR2 FQNEAQ, per germline (reference sequence). The CDR3 sequence is 14 residues long. The CDR3 here is CASSLTGWGEKLFF. CDR3 DNA sequence: TGTGCCAGCAGCCTCACAGGTTGGGGTGAAAAACTGTTTTTT.

The chain links TRBV4-1 to TRBJ1-5; D not certain. The CDR3 length is 16 residues. In germline, CDR1 is MGHRA, CDR2 YSYEKL. Trimming removed 1 base from V and 0 bases from J, with 10 bases in between. The CDR3 loop reads CASSQVGLNSNQPQHF. Written as DNA, the CDR3 is TGCGCCAGCAGCCAAGTTGGACTCAATAGCAATCAGCCCCAGCATTTT.

This clone was picked up one time. The chain is built from TRBV11-2 and TRBJ2-1; D not certain. The V and J ends lost 6 bases and 1 base respectively, with 13 bases between them. This CDR3 has 15 residues. Germline CDR1 is SGHAT and CDR2 is FQNNGV. The DNA of the CDR3 is TGTGCCAGCAGGTCCCGGAGTCGGTCCTACAATGAGCAGTTCTTC. It is translated as CASRSRSRSYNEQFF.

The chain couples TRBV28 to TRBJ1-2; weak D call: TRBD1 (5 bases). Germline CDR1 is MDHEN and CDR2 is SYDVKM. The CDR3 totals 17 residues. Deletions cut 4 bases from V and 1 base from J, with 19 bases between. The CDR3 reads CASSSGGVGSINYGYTF. The CDR3 nucleotides read TGTGCCAGCAGTTCTGGGGGTGTGGGCAGCATTAACTATGGCTACACCTTC.

This clone was counted only a few times. The chain recombines TRBV2 with TRBJ1-2, with a possible D match to TRBD1 (5 bases). V was shortened by 10 bases and J by 0 bases, with 15 bases between the two germline ends. This CDR3 is 14 amino acids long. CDR1 is SNHLY, CDR2 FYNNEI, per germline. The CDR3 protein is CATNAGVPNYGYTF. The CDR3 nucleotides read TGTGCCACTAACGCGGGGGTGCCTAACTATGGCTACACCTTC.

This clone was seen a single time. The chain couples TRBV6-6 to TRBJ1-5, with unresolved D. The CDR3 length is 16 residues. The germline gives CDR1 MNHNY, CDR2 SVGAGI (reference sequence). V lost 7 bases and J 3 bases, leaving 19 bases between the germline ends. In nucleotides, the CDR3 is TGTGCCAGCACAAACTCCCGGGGAGGTTCCAATCAGCCCCAGCATTTT. Protein product: CASTNSRGGSNQPQHF.

The chain links TRBV4-1 to TRBJ2-7, with a tentative D call TRBD1 (5 bases). CDR1 and CDR2 (germline): MGHRA, YSYEKL. V lost 5 bases, J lost 3 bases, and 14 bases lay in between. This CDR3 is 14 amino acids long. DNA for the CDR3: TGCGCCAGCAGCAAGCCAGGGCAAAGCTACGAGCAGTACTTC. Translation gives CASSKPGQSYEQYF.

The chain joins TRBV7-3 to TRBJ2-3, with 8 bases identical to TRBD1. CDR1 is SGHTA and CDR2 is FQGTGA in the germline V gene. Trimming took 5 bases from V and 4 from J; bases not matched to a gene: 11. This CDR3 contains 16 residues. The CDR3 region has the DNA TGTGCCAGCAGCCAACCACAGGGGGTCGAGGCAGATACGCAGTATTTT. Residues: CASSQPQGVEADTQYF. Drawing the rest from reference TRBV7-3 and TRBJ2-3, the complete variable domain is GAGVSQTPSNKVTEKGKYVELRCDPISGHTALYWYRQSLGQGPEFLIYFQGTGAADDSGLPNDRFFAVRPEGSVSTLKIQRTERGDSAVYLCASSQPQGVEADTQYFGPGTRLTVL.

J is TRBJ2-7 and V is TRBV27, with no clear D. V lost 8 bases to trimming and J lost 0 bases, with 14 bases between them. The germline gives CDR1 MNHEY, CDR2 SMNVEV (reference sequence). The CDR3 consists of 14 residues. In nucleotides, the CDR3 is TGTGCCAGCGCCTATTCGGACGGCTCCTACGAGCAGTACTTC. This gives the protein CASAYSDGSYEQYF.

The chain has TRBV20-1 and TRBJ1-1; maybe TRBD1 (6 bases). The CDR3 is made up of 11 amino acids. Trimming cost V 3 bases and J 7 bases, with 9 bases left between them. The germline CDR1 and CDR2 sequences are DFQATT and SNEGSKA (reference sequence). The CDR3 protein is CSARTRGEAFF. The CDR3 coding sequence is TGCAGTGCTAGGACCAGGGGTGAAGCTTTCTTT.

V and J are TRBV11-2 and TRBJ2-1; D is perhaps TRBD2 (6 bases). Germline V CDR1 and CDR2: SGHAT, FQNNGV. Trimming took off 3 bases at V and 0 bases at J, with 9 bases between the two ends. This CDR3 is 15 amino acids long. The CDR3 DNA is TGTGCCAGCAGCTTGCTAGCGATCTCCTACAATGAGCAGTTCTTC. It codes for CASSLLAISYNEQFF.

J is TRBJ2-1 and V is TRBV5-1, with D hard to call. The V gene's germline CDR1 is SGHRS and CDR2 YFSETQ. Trimming left V 0 bases short and J 3 bases short, with 4 bases between. CDR3 size: 13 residues. In DNA, the CDR3 is TGCGCCAGCAGCTTGGGAGTCTACAATGAGCAGTTCTTC. It yields the protein CASSLGVYNEQFF.